Presented here are 29 T cell receptor beta chains from one specimen sequenced in a study of T cell responses to AZD1222 COVID-19 vaccine. TCRdb keeps only in-frame clones here, not all; method: immunoSEQ multiplex PCR. The sample includes about 120,000 clones, 80% to 90% of them seen just once. The specimen comprised peripheral blood, sampled on day 0 of AZD1222 vaccination. The receptors stem from an adult in good health.

The genes are TRBV28 and TRBJ2-7; 11 bases are shared with TRBD2. V dropped 5 bases and J dropped 3; count of bases not matched to a gene: 6. From germline, CDR1 is MDHEN and CDR2 SYDVKM. CDR3 size: 15 residues. The CDR3 DNA reads TGTGCCAGCAGTGTGATTAGCGGGAGGGGCTACGAGCAGTACTTC. It encodes CASSVISGRGYEQYF. Complete variable domain (other parts from reference TRBV28 and TRBJ2-7): DVKVTQSSRYLVKRTGEKVFLECVQDMDHENMFWYRQDPGLGLRLIYFSYDVKMKEKGDIPEGYSVSREKKERFSLILESASTNQTSMYLCASSVISGRGYEQYFGPGTRLTVT.

The rearrangement links TRBV5-8 to TRBJ2-5, with D possibly matching TRBD2 (6 bases). This CDR3 region has 14 residues. Trimming stripped 0 bases from V and 4 bases from J, with 10 bases between. Germline assignment: CDR1 SGHTS and CDR2 YDEGEE. This CDR3 is CASSLVRGGETQYF. CDR3 DNA sequence: TGTGCCAGCAGCTTGGTGCGGGGAGGAGAGACCCAGTACTTC.

The CDR3 reads CASRPGTGHGYTF. CDR3 DNA: TGTGCCAGCAGACCCGGGACAGGGCATGGCTACACCTTC. The chain couples TRBV28 to TRBJ1-2, with TRBD1 matching over 9 bases. This CDR3 comprises 13 residues. Germline CDR1 is MDHEN and CDR2 is SYDVKM. Unmatched junction bases numbered 5, after V lost 6 bases and J lost 6 bases.

The rearrangement uses TRBV18 and TRBJ2-7; 9 bases map to TRBD2. Germline-derived CDR1 and CDR2 are KGHSH and LQKENI. J was trimmed by 7 bases and V by 3 bases; bases with no gene match: 4. The CDR3 is made up of 13 amino acids. This chain's CDR3 is CASSPGTSQEQYF. As DNA, the CDR3 is TGTGCCAGCTCACCGGGGACTAGCCAGGAGCAGTACTTC.

The rearrangement uses TRBV7-9 and TRBJ2-2; D not certain. The germline V gene has CDR1 SEHNR and CDR2 FQNEAQ (reference sequence). There are 16 residues in the CDR3. V lost 3 bases and J lost 2, with 13 bases in between. This chain's CDR3 is CASSFRAATNTGELFF. The CDR3 bases are TGTGCCAGCAGCTTTAGGGCGGCGACTAACACCGGGGAGCTGTTTTTT.

The chain is built from TRBV7-3 and TRBJ2-2, with TRBD2 identical over 12 bases. V dropped 5 bases and J dropped 5; count of bases not matched to a gene: 6. The CDR3 extends over 16 amino acids. Germline V gives CDR1 SGHTA, CDR2 FQGTGA. CDR3 sequence reads: CASSPYLAGGTGELFF. The DNA of the CDR3 is TGTGCCAGCAGCCCGTATCTAGCGGGAGGGACCGGGGAGCTGTTTTTT.

The rearrangement joins TRBV5-8 to TRBJ2-7; tentatively, D is TRBD1 (5 bases). The CDR3 spans 14 residues. The germline V gene has CDR1 SGHTS and CDR2 YDEGEE. V lost 1 base to trimming and J lost 6 bases, with 14 bases between them. The CDR3 loop is CASSLYSGIGEQYF. CDR3 nucleotides: TGTGCCAGCAGCTTGTATTCAGGGATAGGCGAGCAGTACTTC.

The CDR3, as DNA: TGTGCCAGCAGTGAAGTGGGGGCGAGGAACATTCAGTACTTC. This encodes CASSEVGARNIQYF. This chain connects TRBV2 to TRBJ2-4; maybe TRBD1 (6 bases). The germline V gene encodes CDR1 SNHLY and CDR2 FYNNEI. The CDR3 covers 14 residues. The V end was cut by 1 base, the J end by 7 bases, with 11 bases between. The full variable domain, rest sourced from reference TRBV2 and TRBJ2-4, is EPEVTQTPSHQVTQMGQEVILRCVPISNHLYFYWYRQILGQKVEFLVSFYNNEISEKSEIFDDQFSVERPDGSNFTLKIRSTKLEDSAMYFCASSEVGARNIQYFGAGTRLSVL.

This clone has just a few counts. The chain couples TRBV2 to TRBJ2-2; no firm D call. The CDR3 extends over 13 amino acids. V was cut by 6 bases and J by 6 bases, with 11 bases left in between. Germline V gives CDR1 SNHLY, CDR2 FYNNEI. Written as DNA, the CDR3 is TGTGCCAGCAGGCCCTTTTGGGCCGGGGAGCTGTTTTTT. Amino acids: CASRPFWAGELFF.

The rearrangement joins TRBV5-6 to TRBJ2-5; 10 nucleotides line up with TRBD2. This CDR3 is built from 15 residues. Germline V gives CDR1 SGHDT, CDR2 YYEEEE. J was trimmed by 2 bases and V by 2 bases; bases with no gene match: 3. This CDR3 reads CASSFGTSEQETQYF. The CDR3 DNA reads TGTGCCAGCAGCTTCGGGACTAGCGAACAAGAGACCCAGTACTTC.

This rearrangement joins TRBV28 to TRBJ2-7, with D perhaps TRBD1 or TRBD2 (6 bases each). CDR1 MDHEN and CDR2 SYDVKM come from the germline V gene. The V end lost 6 bases, the J end lost 4 bases, and 19 bases lay between the germline ends. The CDR3 is 15 residues long. The CDR3 protein is CASRGADKGGYEQYF. For the CDR3, the DNA is TGTGCCAGCAGAGGGGCGGACAAGGGGGGTTACGAGCAGTACTTC. The variable domain in full, completed from reference TRBV28 and TRBJ2-7, reads DVKVTQSSRYLVKRTGEKVFLECVQDMDHENMFWYRQDPGLGLRLIYFSYDVKMKEKGDIPEGYSVSREKKERFSLILESASTNQTSMYLCASRGADKGGYEQYFGPGTRLTVT.

The chain uses TRBV4-3 and TRBJ1-1, with D perhaps TRBD1 (6 bases). The CDR3 sequence is 15 residues long. V gave up 0 bases and J gave up 6 bases, with 14 bases separating them. Germline V gives CDR1 LGHNA, CDR2 YSLEER. CDR3 DNA: TGCGCCAGCAGCCAAGACAGGGGATGGGAGCCTGAAGCTTTCTTT. Translating it yields CASSQDRGWEPEAFF.

This clone was observed once. The V call is TRBV6-2 or TRBV6-3, the J call TRBJ1-1; 12 bases fit TRBD1. J gave up 3 bases and V 0 bases, and 5 bases lay outside the gene matches. The V gene's germline CDR1 is MNHEY and CDR2 SVGEGT. This CDR3 contains 17 residues. The CDR3 here is CASSYSGTGGSDTEAFF. The CDR3 DNA is TGTGCCAGCAGTTACTCCGGGACAGGGGGCTCAGACACTGAAGCTTTCTTT.

The chain couples TRBV12-5 to TRBJ2-2; a weak D match, TRBD2 (5 bases). This CDR3 spans 13 amino acids. The ends were cut back, 3 bases at V and 4 bases at J, with 6 bases in the middle. Germline V CDR1 and CDR2: LGHNT, FRNRAP. The chain's CDR3 is CASGFEGTGELFF. DNA for the CDR3: TGTGCTAGTGGTTTTGAGGGCACCGGGGAGCTGTTTTTT.

This sequence joins TRBV7-9 and TRBJ1-1; D is ambiguous. CDR1 and CDR2 (germline): SEHNR, FQNEAQ (reference sequence). V shed 2 bases and J shed 7 bases, with 11 bases lying between them. This CDR3 spans 13 amino acids. The CDR3 protein is CASSLIQPYEAFF. The CDR3 DNA reads TGTGCCAGCAGCTTAATCCAACCTTATGAAGCTTTCTTT. Combining the CDR3 with reference TRBV7-9 and TRBJ1-1 gives the whole variable domain DTGVSQNPRHKITKRGQNVTFRCDPISEHNRLYWYRQTLGQGPEFLTYFQNEAQLEKSRLLSDRFSAERPKGSFSTLEIQRTEQGDSAMYLCASSLIQPYEAFFGQGTRLTVV.

The chain carries TRBV7-2 and TRBJ2-7; 8 bases align to TRBD1. J lost 0 bases, V lost 6 bases, and 4 bases had no gene match. CDR3 length: 14 amino acids. CDR1 and CDR2 (germline): SGHTA, FQGNSA. The CDR3 DNA reads TGTGCCAGCAGACTTACAGGGGGCTCCTACGAGCAGTACTTC. It translates to CASRLTGGSYEQYF. The entire variable domain, with the rest obtained from reference TRBV7-2 and TRBJ2-7, is as follows: GAGVSQSPSNKVTEKGKDVELRCDPISGHTALYWYRQSLGQGLEFLIYFQGNSAPDKSGLPSDRFSAERTGGSVSTLTIQRTQQEDSAVYLCASRLTGGSYEQYFGPGTRLTVT.

The gene calls are TRBV27 and TRBJ1-5; TRBD1 matches at 8 bases. Germline V CDR1 and CDR2: MNHEY, SMNVEV (reference sequence). The junction had 12 bases not matched to a gene; V was cut back by 8 bases and J by 0 bases. This CDR3 has 17 residues. Here the CDR3 reads CASQYGQGPYSNQPQHF. The CDR3 bases are TGTGCCAGCCAATACGGACAGGGCCCCTATAGCAATCAGCCCCAGCATTTT.

The chain carries TRBV5-4 and TRBJ1-2; 7 bases align to TRBD1. The CDR3 contains 14 residues. Losses at the gene ends were 4 bases for V and 2 bases for J; bases not matched to a gene: 5. Germline CDR1 and CDR2: SGHNT and YYREEE (reference sequence). CDR3 sequence (DNA): TGTGCCAGCAGCCCACTGACAGGGAACTATGGCTACACCTTC. Protein: CASSPLTGNYGYTF.

CDR3 nucleotide sequence: TGTGCCAGCAGTCCCCTGACTAGCGGGAGAGGTTTTGTTACCAAAAACATTCAGTACTTC. It specifies CASSPLTSGRGFVTKNIQYF. The chain joins TRBV28 to TRBJ2-4; the match to TRBD2 covers 12 bases. The CDR3 consists of 20 residues. V was clipped by 5 bases and J by 2 bases; unmatched bases: 16. Germline CDR1 and CDR2: MDHEN and SYDVKM.

The V call is TRBV28, the J call TRBJ2-1, with D possibly being TRBD1 (5 bases). Germline CDR1 is MDHEN and CDR2 is SYDVKM. Deletions cut 6 bases from V and 8 bases from J, with 17 bases between. This CDR3 is built from 14 residues. CDR3 nucleotide sequence: TGTGCCAGCAGCGTCTACCAGGGAAGACATGAGCAGTTCTTC. Its translation: CASSVYQGRHEQFF.

The CDR3 coding sequence is TGTGCCAGCAGCGTAGGGGCAGGGCCCGAAGGCACTGAAGCTTTCTTT. This codes for CASSVGAGPEGTEAFF. V is TRBV9 and J is TRBJ1-1; tentatively, D is TRBD1 (5 bases). Per the germline V gene, CDR1 is SGDLS and CDR2 is YYNGEE. V gave up 0 bases and J gave up 4 bases, with 16 bases separating them. This CDR3 has 16 amino acids.

V is TRBV28 and J is TRBJ1-5, with 7 bases lining up with TRBD1. Losses at the gene ends were 5 bases for V and 5 bases for J; bases not matched to a gene: 6. Germline CDR1 reads MDHEN; CDR2 reads SYDVKM. This CDR3 has 14 residues. The CDR3 is CASSTDRTHQPQHF. The CDR3 DNA follows: TGTGCCAGCAGTACGGACAGGACCCATCAGCCCCAGCATTTT.

The gene calls are TRBV19 and TRBJ1-5; 8 nucleotides match TRBD1. Germline values: CDR1 LNHDA, CDR2 SQIVND (reference sequence). After removal of 11 bases from V and 3 bases from J, the junction contained 9 bases not matched to a gene. The CDR3 is 14 amino acids. CDR3: CAGGGDRLNQPQHF. The CDR3 coding sequence is TGTGCCGGCGGTGGGGACAGGCTCAATCAGCCCCAGCATTTT.

V is TRBV19 and J is TRBJ1-1, with D maybe TRBD1 (5 bases). The CDR3 covers 16 residues. V lost 4 bases to trimming and J lost 2 bases, with 17 bases between them. The germline V gene has CDR1 LNHDA and CDR2 SQIVND (reference sequence). CDR3 coding DNA: TGTGCCAGTAGTAGGGGGACTGAACCGAGTAACACTGAAGCTTTCTTT. The encoded protein is CASSRGTEPSNTEAFF.

This chain uses TRBV28 with TRBJ2-7; 12 positions match TRBD2. The V segment lost 5 bases and the J segment 2 bases; nucleotides outside the gene matches: 7. This CDR3 spans 16 amino acids. In germline, CDR1 is MDHEN, CDR2 SYDVKM. The chain's CDR3 is CASSPPSGRGAYEQYF. The CDR3 bases are TGTGCCAGCAGTCCCCCTAGCGGGAGGGGTGCCTACGAGCAGTACTTC.

The CDR3: CASSSLLAGGPDEQFF. DNA of the CDR3: TGTGCCAGTAGCTCACTACTAGCGGGAGGGCCGGATGAGCAGTTCTTC. The rearrangement uses TRBV19 and TRBJ2-1; TRBD2 matches 13 bases. The CDR3 consists of 16 residues. The germline gives CDR1 LNHDA, CDR2 SQIVND (reference sequence). The V and J ends lost 6 bases and 8 bases, in that order; junction bases with no gene match: 10. Based on the CDR3 plus reference TRBV19 and TRBJ2-1, the full variable domain is DGGITQSPKYLFRKEGQNVTLSCEQNLNHDAMYWYRQDPGQGLRLIYYSQIVNDFQKGDIAEGYSVSREKKESFPLTVTSAQKNPTAFYLCASSSLLAGGPDEQFFGPGTRLTVL.

This clone was detected only once. The chain uses TRBV27 and TRBJ1-1; 11 bases map to TRBD1. This CDR3 region has 14 residues. CDR1 is MNHEY and CDR2 is SMNVEV in the germline V gene (reference sequence). With 6 bases clipped from V and 4 bases from J, the junction kept 4 bases outside the gene matches. The CDR3 coding sequence is TGTGCCAGCAGCTTGGACAGGGGGCTCACTGAAGCTTTCTTT. Protein: CASSLDRGLTEAFF.

This sequence joins TRBV15 and TRBJ1-1; D remains ambiguous. The CDR3 totals 12 residues. Germline V CDR1 and CDR2: LNHNV, YYDKDF (reference sequence). V was shortened by 3 bases and J by 6 bases, with 8 bases between the two germline ends. The CDR3: CATSRGPAEAFF. CDR3 sequence (DNA): TGTGCCACCAGCAGGGGTCCGGCTGAAGCTTTCTTT.

This rearrangement joins TRBV19 to TRBJ2-7; 7 positions match TRBD1. Looked up from germline, CDR1 is LNHDA and CDR2 is SQIVND (reference sequence). The CDR3 extends over 14 amino acids. V was pared by 3 bases and J by 4 bases, with 6 bases of the junction left unmatched. CDR3 protein: CASSMKGALYEQYF. The CDR3 DNA follows: TGTGCCAGTAGTATGAAGGGGGCTTTGTACGAGCAGTACTTC.